This record concerns one T cell receptor (beta chain) sequence. This clone was counted at least ten times. Its antigen is still unknown. It has no much larger one-base neighbor in the sample; base qualities were not kept. No treatment had been received by any patient before thyroid surgery. Patient clinical samples collected from about 2011 to 2018 were retrospectively analysed using T-cell receptor beta sequencing. These data are taken from a study of metastatic and nonmetastatic thyroid tumors (dated by TCRdb to the early 2020s). General notes on the study: For patients with malignant and with benign thyroid disease, the researchers compared repertoires between peripheral blood samples and tumor or nodule tissue samples. Study-wide conclusions, independent of this receptor: In both blood and tumor samples, malignant tumors were reported to have significantly higher TCR beta diversity than benign nodules.

Taken from the germline V gene, the CDR1 and CDR2 loops are MNHNS and SASEGT. The trim is 8 bases for V and 10 bases for J, with a gap of 14 bases between the germline ends. From cysteine to phenylalanine, the CDR3 is 11 amino acids long. Of the read, only the CDR3 DNA is kept; its 33 bases are in frame from base 1. The method was PCR. The sequencer was an Illumina HiSeq 4000. The TCR beta-chain CDR3 region of each patient was profiled by high-throughput sequencing. In the paper's pipeline: Drawing on CDR3 differences between clinicopathological groups, the researchers built a classifier meant to tell apart patients with distant-metastatic papillary thyroid cancer. The Shannon index was used to measure repertoire diversity, and the Morisita-Horn index was used to measure how similar tumor and blood repertoires were. In-frame beta chains were kept once TCRdb had trimmed the public reads at Q25 with fastp and called clones with MiXCR. The V and J calls come from TCRdb's annotation, not from the publication. The sample has about 22,000 clones on record, 23% of them singletons. The ten top clones hold 65% to 75% of the sample.

What was sequenced was blood. The clonotype comes from a male donor with papillary thyroid cancer or a benign thyroid nodule (not recorded which). Some clones in this sample may be carry-over from other donors' samples. The receptor chain draws on TRBV6-1 and TRBJ1-2; the best D guess is TRBD1, with 6 bases matching. Here the CDR3 is given as CASGGQTPYTF. The DNA is TGTGCCAGCGGTGGACAGACCCCCTACACCTTC.